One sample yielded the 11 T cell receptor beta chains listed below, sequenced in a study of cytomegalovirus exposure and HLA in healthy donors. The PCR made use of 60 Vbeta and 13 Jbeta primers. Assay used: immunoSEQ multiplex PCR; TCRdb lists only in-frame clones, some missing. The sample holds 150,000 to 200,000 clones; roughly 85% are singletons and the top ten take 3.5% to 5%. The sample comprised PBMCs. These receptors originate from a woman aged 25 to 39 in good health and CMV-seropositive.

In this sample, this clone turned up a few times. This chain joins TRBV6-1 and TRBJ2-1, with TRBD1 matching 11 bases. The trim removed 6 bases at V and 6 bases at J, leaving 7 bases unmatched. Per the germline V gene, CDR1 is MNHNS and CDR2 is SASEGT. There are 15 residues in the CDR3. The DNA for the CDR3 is TGTGCCAGCAGCCACCGGGACAGGGGGGCCAATGAGCAGTTCTTC. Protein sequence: CASSHRDRGANEQFF.

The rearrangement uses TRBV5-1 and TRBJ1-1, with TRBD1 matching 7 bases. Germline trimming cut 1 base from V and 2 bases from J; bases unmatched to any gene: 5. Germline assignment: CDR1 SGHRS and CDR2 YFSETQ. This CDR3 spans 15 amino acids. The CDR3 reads CASSLRQGINTEAFF. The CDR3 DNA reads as TGCGCCAGCAGCTTGCGACAGGGAATTAACACTGAAGCTTTCTTT.

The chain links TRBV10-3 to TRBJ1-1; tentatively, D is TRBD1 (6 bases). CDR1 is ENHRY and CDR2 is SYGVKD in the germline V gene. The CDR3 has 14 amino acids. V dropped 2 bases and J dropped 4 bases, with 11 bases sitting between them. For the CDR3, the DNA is TGTGCCATCAGTGAGGGCCGGGGGGCCACTGAAGCTTTCTTT. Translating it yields CAISEGRGATEAFF.

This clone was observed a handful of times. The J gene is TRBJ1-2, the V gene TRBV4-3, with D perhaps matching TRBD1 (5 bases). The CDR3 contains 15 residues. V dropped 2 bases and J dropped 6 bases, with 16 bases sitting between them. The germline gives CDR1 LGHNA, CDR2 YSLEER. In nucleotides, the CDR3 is TGCGCCAGCAGCCAACAAAGACAGATCTTAGATGGCTACACCTTC. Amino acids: CASSQQRQILDGYTF.

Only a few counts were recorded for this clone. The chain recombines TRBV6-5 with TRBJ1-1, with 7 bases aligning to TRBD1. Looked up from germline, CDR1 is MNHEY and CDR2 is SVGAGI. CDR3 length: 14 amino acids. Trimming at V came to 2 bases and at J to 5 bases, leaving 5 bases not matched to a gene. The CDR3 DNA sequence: TGTGCCAGCAGTTACGGGACAGCTCGGACTGAAGCTTTCTTT. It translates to CASSYGTARTEAFF.

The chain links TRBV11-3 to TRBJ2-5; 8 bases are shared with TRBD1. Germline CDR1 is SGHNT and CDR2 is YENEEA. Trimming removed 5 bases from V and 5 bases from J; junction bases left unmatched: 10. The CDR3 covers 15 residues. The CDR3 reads CASSTPGTGRETQYF. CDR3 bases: TGTGCCAGCAGCACCCCCGGGACAGGCCGGGAGACCCAGTACTTC.

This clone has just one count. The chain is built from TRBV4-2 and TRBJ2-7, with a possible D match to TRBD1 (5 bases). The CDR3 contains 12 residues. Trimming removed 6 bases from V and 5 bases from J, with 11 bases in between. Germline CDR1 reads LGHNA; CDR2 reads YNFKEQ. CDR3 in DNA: TGTGCCAGCAGTCCCAGGGCCGACGAGCAGTACTTC. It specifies CASSPRADEQYF.

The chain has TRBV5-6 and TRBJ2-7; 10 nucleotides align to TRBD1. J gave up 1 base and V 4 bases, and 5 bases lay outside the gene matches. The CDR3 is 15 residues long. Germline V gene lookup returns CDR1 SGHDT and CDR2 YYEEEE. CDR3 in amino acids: CASSPDRGGSYEQYF. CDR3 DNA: TGTGCCAGCAGCCCGGACAGGGGGGGGTCCTACGAGCAGTACTTC.

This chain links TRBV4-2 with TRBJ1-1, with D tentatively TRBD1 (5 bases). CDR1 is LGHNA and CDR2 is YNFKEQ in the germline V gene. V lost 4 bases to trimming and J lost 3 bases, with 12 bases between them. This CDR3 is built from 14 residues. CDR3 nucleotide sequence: TGTGCCAGCAGCCCCTTGGGGGGAGACACTGAAGCTTTCTTT. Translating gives CASSPLGGDTEAFF.

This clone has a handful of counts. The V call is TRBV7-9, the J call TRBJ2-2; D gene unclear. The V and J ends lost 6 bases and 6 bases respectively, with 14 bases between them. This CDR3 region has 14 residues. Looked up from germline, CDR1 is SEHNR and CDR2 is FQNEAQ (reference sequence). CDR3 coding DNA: TGTGCCAGCAGAAATCCGGCGGTCGCCGGGGAGCTGTTTTTT. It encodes CASRNPAVAGELFF.

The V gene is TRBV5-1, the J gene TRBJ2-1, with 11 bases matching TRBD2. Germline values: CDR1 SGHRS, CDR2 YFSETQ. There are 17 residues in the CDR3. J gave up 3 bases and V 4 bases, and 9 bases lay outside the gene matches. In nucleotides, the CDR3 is TGCGCCAGCAGCCGCCTGACTAGCGGGAATTTCTACAATGAGCAGTTCTTC. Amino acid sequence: CASSRLTSGNFYNEQFF.